Reported below is one T cell receptor beta chain. The antigen remains undetermined. The data were taken from a study of shared clonotypes between healthy human individuals. Looking at the study overall: Serving as donors were two women and a few men, whose ages spanned 18 to 49. The study used three CD4 naive, three CD4 memory, two CD8 naive and one CD8 memory plate per donor.

Whole-study findings and limits: Larger estimated richness was generally seen in naive subsets than in memory subsets. Researchers sampled blood only, noting tissue repertoires likely differ.

The protocol was immunoSEQ multiplex PCR, while the TCRdb copy is restricted to in-frame clones and leaves out a portion. Of around 1.9 million clones listed, about 93% are singletons. Naive CD8 cells were CD45RO-negative, positively selected for CCR7, excluding terminally differentiated effector memory CD45RA+ cells. The sequence came from a man aged 18 to 29 in good health. Some clones in this sample may be carry-over from other donors' samples. The specimen sequenced was naive CD8+ T cells from PBMCs.

CDR3 region: CASSQTGGSTDTQYF. CDR3 DNA sequence: TGTGCCAGCAGCCAGACAGGGGGCAGCACAGATACGCAGTATTTT. V and J are TRBV13 and TRBJ2-3; 10 bases fit TRBD1. The germline gives CDR1 PRHDT, CDR2 FYEKMQ (reference sequence). J was trimmed by 0 bases and V by 5 bases; bases with no gene match: 2. The CDR3 contains 15 residues.